The present T cell receptor beta chain was sequenced within a study of blood T cell repertoires in COVID-19 (TCRdb year 2020). Context from the whole study: The collaborator samples originated in the United States, Italy and Spain and spanned the acute and convalescent phases of COVID-19. Deeply sampled blood TCRbeta repertoires from subjects exposed to, actively infected with, or recovered from COVID-19 were included in the dataset. Where available, HLA class I and class II types were obtained from metadata supplied by the sample provider rather than from assay-based typing. The repertoires were released in a freely available public database intended as a resource for research on the immune response to SARS-CoV-2. Samples were obtained from the ongoing ImmuneRACE study (first 160 participants) and from 1,200 or so subjects provided by 6 global collaborators. Sample metadata almost always included a de-identified subject ID, COVID-19 status, age in years and sex. The prospective study material was composed of cDNA or gDNA derived from T cells, B-cell-depleted T cells, or PBMCs.

Taken from the germline V gene (reference sequence), the CDR1 and CDR2 loops are LNHDA and SQIVND. The CDR3 numbers 20 residues from cysteine through phenylalanine. CDR3 DNA only is kept here, 60 bases in frame from base 1. Trimming leaves V shorter by 5 bases and J shorter by 0 bases, with the junction holding 15 bases beyond the gene matches. On the study overall, not on this receptor specifically: Clinical and demographic metadata were provided uncurated, with the amount varying by source and participant.

TCRbeta CDR3 regions were amplified from genomic DNA by means of the immunoSEQ Assay, a bias-controlled multiplex PCR. Under the source paper's analysis protocol: Nucleated cell counts per sample were estimated from amplification of reference gene primers within the assay. Sequence reads were collapsed and filtered to measure the absolute abundance of every unique TCRbeta CDR3 rearrangement. For each sample, productive Simpson clonality was calculated as the square root of Simpson's diversity index over productive rearrangements. The table comes from immuneACCESS by way of TCRdb, which keeps in-frame sequences with V and J called. Part of the clones is missing from these tables; in studies checked, under half for an unresolved V gene and the rest for unknown reasons. D and trimming were read from the DNA, whereas the V and J calls and clone size are those reported in that table. This sample comprises roughly 150,000 clones, roughly 82% of them detected only once. More than 7.5% of the sample is held by the ten biggest clonotypes.

Whole blood was collected in K2EDTA tubes by collaborating institutions according to the institutions' own protocols. For TCRbeta analysis, collaborator samples were shipped as frozen whole blood, as isolated PBMCs, or as DNA extracted from either sample type. A remark on this clone: Its recognized antigen is unknown. No much larger clone exists at a distance of one base, and base qualities are not known.

This TCR came from a woman aged 45 to 65 with acute or convalescent COVID-19. The sample comprised peripheral blood. The V and J genes are TRBV19 and TRBJ2-3; 12 of the junction bases match TRBD2. CDR3 region: CASSPEGLAGTPDSTDTQYF. The nucleotide sequence is given as TGTGCCAGTAGTCCCGAAGGACTAGCGGGGACCCCCGATAGCACAGATACGCAGTATTTT.